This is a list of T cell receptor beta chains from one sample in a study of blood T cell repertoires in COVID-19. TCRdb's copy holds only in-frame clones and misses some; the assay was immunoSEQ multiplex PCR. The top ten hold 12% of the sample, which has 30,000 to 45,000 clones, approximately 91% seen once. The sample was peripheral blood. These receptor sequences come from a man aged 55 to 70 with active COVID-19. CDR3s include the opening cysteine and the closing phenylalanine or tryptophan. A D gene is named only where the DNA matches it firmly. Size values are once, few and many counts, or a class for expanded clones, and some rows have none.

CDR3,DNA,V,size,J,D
CAISEFFSPQGRDNSPLHF,TGTGCCATCAGTGAGTTTTTTAGCCCTCAGGGCAGGGATAATTCACCCCTCCACTTT,TRBV10-3,.,TRBJ1-6,.
CASSPVQGPNTEAFF,TGTGCCAGCAGCCCCGTACAGGGACCGAACACTGAAGCTTTCTTT,TRBV5-4,.,TRBJ1-1,.
CASSPPGGSYEQYF,TGTGCCAGTAGCCCCCCGGGGGGCTCCTACGAGCAGTACTTC,TRBV19,.,TRBJ2-7,TRBD2
CANPGAGANVLTF,TGTGCCAATCCAGGGGCCGGGGCCAACGTCCTGACTTTC,TRBV30,.,TRBJ2-6,.
CASSSVIHTEAFF,TGTGCCAGCAGCTCTGTTATCCACACTGAAGCTTTCTTT,TRBV5-6,.,TRBJ1-1,.
CASTYGLAGDEQFF,TGTGCCAGCACATATGGACTAGCGGGCGATGAGCAGTTCTTC,TRBV6-5,.,TRBJ2-1,TRBD2
CASSLARTSGRNEQFF,TGCGCCAGCAGCTTAGCCCGGACTAGCGGGAGAAATGAGCAGTTCTTC,TRBV5-1,once,TRBJ2-1,TRBD2
CASSQDIQETQYF,TGTGCCAGCAGCCAAGACATCCAAGAGACCCAGTACTTC,TRBV4-2,.,TRBJ2-5,.
CASSYKRSYNEQFF,TGTGCCAGCAGTTACAAGCGGAGCTACAATGAGCAGTTCTTC,TRBV6-5,.,TRBJ2-1,.
CASSIAGFNEQFF,TGTGCCAGTAGTATAGCCGGTTTCAATGAGCAGTTCTTC,TRBV19,once,TRBJ2-1,.
CASRAGTLLGELFF,TGTGCCAGCAGGGCCGGGACATTGCTCGGGGAGCTGTTTTTT,TRBV6-5,once,TRBJ2-2,.
CASRPLAGVETQYF,TGTGCCAGCAGACCACTAGCGGGAGTTGAGACCCAGTACTTC,TRBV2,once,TRBJ2-5,TRBD2
CASSQDWDTELNTEAFF,TGCGCCAGCAGCCAAGATTGGGACACTGAACTGAACACTGAAGCTTTCTTT,TRBV4-1,.,TRBJ1-1,.
CASSNSGSTYEQYF,TGTGCCAGCAGTAATAGCGGGAGCACCTACGAGCAGTACTTC,TRBV6-5,.,TRBJ2-7,TRBD2
CASSFLGQGFAETQYF,TGTGCCAGCAGCTTCCTCGGACAGGGCTTCGCGGAGACCCAGTACTTC,TRBV7-2,.,TRBJ2-5,TRBD1
CASKSLAGAEEQYF,TGTGCCAGTAAGTCCCTAGCGGGAGCGGAAGAGCAGTACTTC,TRBV19,.,TRBJ2-7,TRBD2
CASSHPRTSGALSSYEQYF,TGTGCCAGCAGCCACCCGCGGACTAGCGGAGCTTTAAGCTCCTACGAGCAGTACTTC,TRBV3-1/TRBV3-2,.,TRBJ2-7,TRBD2
CASGQVGNTEAFF,TGTGCCAGCGGACAGGTCGGAAACACTGAAGCTTTCTTT,TRBV9,.,TRBJ1-1,TRBD1
CASSITSGYEQYF,TGTGCCAGTAGTATAACTAGCGGATACGAGCAGTACTTC,TRBV19,.,TRBJ2-7,TRBD2
CATSDSRTVDEQFF,TGTGCCACCAGTGATTCCCGCACGGTGGATGAGCAGTTCTTC,TRBV24-1,.,TRBJ2-1,.
CSVDSSGSYNEQFF,TGCAGCGTTGATTCTAGCGGGAGCTACAATGAGCAGTTCTTC,TRBV29-1,.,TRBJ2-1,TRBD2
CASSFSGTSEEQFF,TGTGCCAGCAGTTTCTCCGGGACTAGCGAAGAGCAGTTCTTC,TRBV6-5,.,TRBJ2-1,TRBD2
CASSLLGQGWDGYTF,TGTGCCAGCAGTTTATTGGGACAGGGATGGGATGGCTACACCTTC,TRBV27,.,TRBJ1-2,TRBD1
CASSGEGNSPLHF,TGTGCCAGCAGTGGTGAGGGCAATTCACCCCTCCACTTT,TRBV2,.,TRBJ1-6,.
CASSLAKESNTEAFF,TGTGCCAGCAGCTTAGCGAAGGAGAGCAACACTGAAGCTTTCTTT,TRBV7-6,.,TRBJ1-1,.
CASSQGPSGMGNTGELFF,TGTGCCAGCAGCCAGGGTCCTAGCGGGATGGGGAACACCGGGGAGCTGTTTTTT,TRBV13,.,TRBJ2-2,TRBD2
CASSWDSEAFF,TGTGCCAGCAGCTGGGACTCTGAAGCTTTCTTT,TRBV6-6,.,TRBJ1-1,.
CASSLDRLALRETQYF,TGTGCCAGCAGCTTAGATCGACTAGCCCTCCGAGAGACCCAGTACTTC,TRBV11-2,once,TRBJ2-5,TRBD2
CASSKLAGVVYEQYF,TGTGCCAGCAGCAAACTAGCGGGAGTGGTCTACGAGCAGTACTTC,TRBV9,.,TRBJ2-7,TRBD2
CASSYSSGESEYEQYF,TGTGCCAGCAGTTACTCTTCAGGGGAGTCGGAATACGAGCAGTACTTC,TRBV6-5,.,TRBJ2-7,.
CASSLALGRNQETQYF,TGTGCCAGCAGCTTAGCGCTAGGCAGAAACCAAGAGACCCAGTACTTC,TRBV7-9,once,TRBJ2-5,.
CASSQDGGRGYLAGELFF,TGTGCCAGCAGCCAAGATGGCGGCAGGGGGTACCTGGCCGGGGAGCTGTTTTTT,TRBV4-2,few,TRBJ2-2,TRBD1
CATGQEFYGYTF,TGTGCCACGGGACAGGAGTTTTATGGCTACACCTTC,TRBV30,.,TRBJ1-2,TRBD1
CASSPRGQSHVTPQHF,TGTGCCAGCAGCCCCCGAGGACAGTCCCACGTAACGCCCCAGCATTTT,TRBV7-3,once,TRBJ1-5,.
CASSLEASGRGSTGELFF,TGTGCCAGCAGCTTAGAGGCTAGCGGGAGAGGAAGCACCGGGGAGCTGTTTTTT,TRBV7-2,.,TRBJ2-2,TRBD2
CASKLGSGNSYEQYF,TGTGCCAGCAAACTGGGCAGCGGAAACTCCTACGAGCAGTACTTC,TRBV7-8,.,TRBJ2-7,.
CASSFGTGGRTEAFF,TGCGCCAGCAGCTTTGGGACAGGGGGTCGGACTGAAGCTTTCTTT,TRBV5-1,.,TRBJ1-1,TRBD1
CASKEGNLDNEQFF,TGTGCCAGCAAGGAGGGGAACCTGGACAATGAGCAGTTCTTC,TRBV28,.,TRBJ2-1,.
CASSLAGGGYEQYF,TGCGCCAGCAGTCTAGCGGGAGGAGGGTACGAGCAGTACTTC,TRBV5-1,.,TRBJ2-7,TRBD2
CASIPWTGDYGYTF,TGTGCCAGCATTCCGTGGACAGGGGACTATGGCTACACCTTC,TRBV6-5,.,TRBJ1-2,TRBD1
CASSSSLAGAGEQYF,TGTGCCAGCAGCTCATCACTAGCGGGAGCTGGGGAGCAGTACTTC,TRBV11-2,once,TRBJ2-7,TRBD2
CASSDRDTLNTEAFF,TGTGCCAGCAGCGACCGGGACACCCTTAACACTGAAGCTTTCTTT,TRBV3-1/TRBV3-2,.,TRBJ1-1,.
CASSPPDSRYEQYF,TGTGCCAGCTCACCACCGGACAGCAGGTACGAGCAGTACTTC,TRBV18,.,TRBJ2-7,.
CASSLGGYQETQYF,TGTGCCAGTAGCTTGGGGGGGTACCAAGAGACCCAGTACTTC,TRBV19,.,TRBJ2-5,TRBD2
CAISGDRDNEQFF,TGTGCCATCAGTGGGGACAGGGACAATGAGCAGTTCTTC,TRBV10-3,.,TRBJ2-1,TRBD1
CASSLDRPLAGHEQFF,TGTGCCAGCAGCTTGGATAGGCCACTAGCGGGACATGAGCAGTTCTTC,TRBV5-4,.,TRBJ2-1,TRBD2
CASREAADTQYF,TGTGCCAGCAGGGAGGCGGCAGATACGCAGTATTTT,TRBV7-9,.,TRBJ2-3,.
CATMASGIYNEQFF,TGTGCCACCATGGCTAGCGGAATCTACAATGAGCAGTTCTTC,TRBV24-1,.,TRBJ2-1,TRBD2
CASSVIPEDTEAFF,TGTGCCAGCAGCGTAATCCCAGAGGACACTGAAGCTTTCTTT,TRBV9,.,TRBJ1-1,.
CASSLTAYEQYF,TGTGCCAGCAGCTTAACAGCCTACGAGCAGTACTTC,TRBV7-9,.,TRBJ2-7,.